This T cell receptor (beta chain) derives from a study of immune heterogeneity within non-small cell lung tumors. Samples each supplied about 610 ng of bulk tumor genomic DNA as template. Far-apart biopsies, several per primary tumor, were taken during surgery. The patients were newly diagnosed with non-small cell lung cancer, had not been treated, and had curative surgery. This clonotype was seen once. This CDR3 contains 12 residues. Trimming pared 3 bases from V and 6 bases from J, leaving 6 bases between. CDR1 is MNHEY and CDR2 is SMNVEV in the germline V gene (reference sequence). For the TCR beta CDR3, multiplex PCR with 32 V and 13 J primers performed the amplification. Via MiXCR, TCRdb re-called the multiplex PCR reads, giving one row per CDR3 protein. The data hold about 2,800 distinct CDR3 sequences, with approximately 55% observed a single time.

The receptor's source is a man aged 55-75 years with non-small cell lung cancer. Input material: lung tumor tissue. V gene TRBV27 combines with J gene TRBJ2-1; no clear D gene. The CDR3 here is CASSFPCNEQFF. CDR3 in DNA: TGTGCCAGCAGTTTTCCCTGCAATGAGCAGTTCTTC.